This T cell receptor beta chain was observed in a study of blood T cell repertoires in COVID-19. The overall study: Collection of acute and convalescent COVID-19 samples took place in the United States, Italy and Spain.

Using immunoSEQ multiplex PCR, the repertoire was profiled, and TCRdb retains in-frame clones only, with some absent. Found here are roughly 200,000 clones, more than 75% of them singletons; the top ten hold about 20%. This TCR derives from a person aged 70 to 80 with COVID-19, enrolled during active disease. The material sequenced was peripheral blood.

Written as DNA, the CDR3 is TGTGCCAGCAGCTCGGGACAGGAGTGGGAGACCCAGTACTTC. It is translated as CASSSGQEWETQYF. The V and J genes are TRBV7-2 and TRBJ2-5, with 8 bases identical to TRBD1. This CDR3 contains 14 residues. From germline, CDR1 is SGHTA and CDR2 FQGNSA. The junction had 6 bases not matched to a gene; V was cut back by 4 bases and J by 5 bases. The whole variable domain, filled in from reference TRBV7-2 and TRBJ2-5, reads GAGVSQSPSNKVTEKGKDVELRCDPISGHTALYWYRQSLGQGLEFLIYFQGNSAPDKSGLPSDRFSAERTGGSVSTLTIQRTQQEDSAVYLCASSSGQEWETQYFGPGTRLLVL.